This T cell receptor (beta chain) was retrieved from a study of blood T cell repertoires in COVID-19. Overall study: Some COVID-19 samples were acute and others convalescent; all came from the United States, Italy and Spain.

The table lists this clone with a few counts. The CDR3 has 15 amino acids. The method was immunoSEQ multiplex PCR; TCRdb's version includes in-frame clones alone and lacks a portion of them. This sample has around 200,000 clones, with 70% to 80% found just once. V gene TRBV12-1 combines with J gene TRBJ2-5; the table names TRBD1, a call not compared with the DNA. TRBV12-1 is assigned pseudogene status. The clonotype was recovered from a woman aged 40 to 50 with COVID-19, enrolled during active disease. The specimen sequenced was peripheral blood. CDR3 coding DNA: TGTGCCAGCAGCTCCCGGACAGGGGGCCAAGAGACCCAGTACTTC. This translates into CASSSRTGGQETQYF.